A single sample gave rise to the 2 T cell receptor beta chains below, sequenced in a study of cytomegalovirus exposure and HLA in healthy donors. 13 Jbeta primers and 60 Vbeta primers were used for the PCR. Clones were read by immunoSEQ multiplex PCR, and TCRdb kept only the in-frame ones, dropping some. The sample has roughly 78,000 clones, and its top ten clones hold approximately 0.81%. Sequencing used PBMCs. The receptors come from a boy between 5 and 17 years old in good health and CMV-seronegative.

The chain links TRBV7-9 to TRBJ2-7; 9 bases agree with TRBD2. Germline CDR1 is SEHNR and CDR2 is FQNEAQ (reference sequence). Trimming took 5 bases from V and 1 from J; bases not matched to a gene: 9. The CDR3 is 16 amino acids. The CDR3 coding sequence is TGTGCCAGCAGCCCGTCCGGGGGACTAGCATCCTACGAGCAGTACTTC. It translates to CASSPSGGLASYEQYF.

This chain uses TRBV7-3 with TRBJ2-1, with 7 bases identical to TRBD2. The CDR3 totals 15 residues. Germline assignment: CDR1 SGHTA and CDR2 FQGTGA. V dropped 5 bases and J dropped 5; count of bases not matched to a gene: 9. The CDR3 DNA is TGTGCCAGCAGCCCCCAGGCTAGCGGAAACAATGAGCAGTTCTTC. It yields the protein CASSPQASGNNEQFF.